This TCR beta chain was sequenced during a study of PD-1 blockade in mismatch repair-deficient tumors. CDR1 and CDR2 (germline): KGHSH, LQKENI. This CDR3 spans 16 amino acids. Germline trimming cut 2 bases from V and 2 bases from J; bases unmatched to any gene: 7. The repertoire was sequenced with immunoSEQ multiplex PCR; TCRdb's copy has only in-frame clones and lacks some. This sample has fewer than 100,000 clones; more than 65% occur once, and the top ten carry roughly 2.7%. This specimen consisted of peripheral blood, obtained 12 weeks after starting pembrolizumab. The receptor comes from an adult with mismatch repair-deficient cancer. V is TRBV18 and J is TRBJ2-7, with 9 bases that match TRBD1. The CDR3 DNA reads as TGTGCCAGCTCACCAGGAGTTAGGACAGGGGCCTACGAGCAGTACTTC. Its protein product is CASSPGVRTGAYEQYF.